This T cell receptor beta chain appears in the sequencing data of a study of blood T cell repertoires in COVID-19. Study at large: PBMCs, B-cell-depleted T cells, or T cells provided the cDNA or gDNA that made up the material.

The CDR3 length is 19 residues. Germline values: CDR1 LGHNT, CDR2 FRNRAP. With 2 bases clipped from V and 0 bases from J, the junction kept 14 bases outside the gene matches. Clones were sequenced by immunoSEQ multiplex PCR, and TCRdb holds only the in-frame ones, with some missing. The sample shows about 80,000 clones, around 81% of them seen only once. V is TRBV12-5 and J is TRBJ2-3; 7 bases are a match to TRBD1. The clonotype comes from a human donor in a cohort sampled during active COVID-19. Sequenced: peripheral blood. The CDR3 sequence is CASGLRVLLDRFSTDTQYF. The CDR3 coding sequence is TGTGCTAGTGGTTTGAGGGTGCTACTGGACAGGTTCAGCACAGATACGCAGTATTTT.